The T cell receptor (beta chain) described here comes from a study of blood T cell repertoires in COVID-19. Study background: The origin of the acute and convalescent COVID-19 samples was the United States, Italy and Spain. PBMCs, B-cell-depleted T cells, or T cells provided the cDNA or gDNA that made up the material.

Per the original data handling: Nucleated cell number was recorded as an estimate derived from reference gene primer amplification. TCRdb keeps only in-frame clones here, not all; method: immunoSEQ multiplex PCR. V and J calls and clone size are copied from that table; D and trimming were computed from the DNA. In the table there are about 110,000 clones, about 85% of which are singletons. Germline CDR1 and CDR2: KGHDR and SFDVKD. J lost 3 bases, V lost 4 bases, and 6 bases had no gene match. This CDR3 has 16 residues. Specimen: peripheral blood. The chain has TRBV24-1 and TRBJ2-3, with TRBD2 matching over 10 bases. This receptor was taken from a man aged 45-65 years with acute or convalescent COVID-19. DNA for the CDR3: TGTGCCACCAGTGAACCTAGCGGGAGAGGGACAGATACGCAGTATTTT. Translated: CATSEPSGRGTDTQYF.